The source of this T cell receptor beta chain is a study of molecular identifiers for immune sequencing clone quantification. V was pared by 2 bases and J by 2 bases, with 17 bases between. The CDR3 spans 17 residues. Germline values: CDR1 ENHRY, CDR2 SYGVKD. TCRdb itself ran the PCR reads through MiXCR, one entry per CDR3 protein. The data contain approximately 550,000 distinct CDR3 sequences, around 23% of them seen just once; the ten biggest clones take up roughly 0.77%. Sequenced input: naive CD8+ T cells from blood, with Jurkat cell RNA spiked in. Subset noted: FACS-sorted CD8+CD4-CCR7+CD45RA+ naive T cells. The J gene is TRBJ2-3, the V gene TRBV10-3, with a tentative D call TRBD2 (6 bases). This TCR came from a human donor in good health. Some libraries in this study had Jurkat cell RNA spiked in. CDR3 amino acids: CAISEDSQGGITDTQYF. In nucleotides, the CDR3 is TGTGCCATCAGTGAGGATAGCCAGGGAGGAATCACAGATACGCAGTATTTT.